A single sample gave rise to the 27 T cell receptor beta chains below, sequenced in a study of CD8+ T cells in alopecia areata. Extraction and reverse transcription of RNA yielded cDNA as the sequencing template. Measured with immunoSEQ multiplex PCR; TCRdb has only the in-frame clones, and not every one. Recorded here are about 270,000 clones, none singletons. Markers including CD4, CD8alpha, NKG2D and NKG2ACE guided sorting of pooled cutaneous lymph node cells. Specimen: CD4+ T cells sorted from a lymph node. Receptor source: a C3H/HeJ mouse with alopecia areata. This strain's MHC haplotype is H2-k.

Concerning this clone: Gene and germline names: mouse. The read ends 4 residues early relative to the CDR3; the germline J gene fills the gap. The chain recombines TRBV5 with TRBJ1-1; no reliable D call. Trimming took off 5 bases at V and 0 bases at J, with 7 bases between the two ends. Germline V gives CDR1 LGHNA, CDR2 YNLKQL (reference sequence). The CDR3 is 13 residues long. CDR3 DNA (partial): TGTGCCAGCAGCGAGCCTGCAAACACA. It codes for CASSEPANT. The whole CDR3 is CASSEPANTEVFF.

As concerns this clone: Gene names are mouse gene names. The missing CDR3 end, 4 residues past where the read stops, is filled in from the germline J gene. Other nucleotide sequences in the sample specify the same CDR3. The V call is TRBV19, the J call TRBJ1-1, with TRBD1 matching 7 bases. Unmatched junction bases numbered 3, after V lost 4 bases and J lost 0 bases. In germline, CDR1 is FNHDT, CDR2 SITEND (reference sequence). The length of the CDR3 is 14 residues. CDR3 residues: CASSLQGANTEVFF. CDR3 bases read: TGTGCCAGCAGTCTTCAGGGGGCAAACACA.

With regard to this clone: The genes and germline here are from mouse. The read stops 4 residues short of the end of the CDR3; the missing end is completed from the germline J gene. The chain links TRBV19 to TRBJ2-4; TRBD2 matches 11 bases. CDR3 size: 16 residues. Germline CDR1 and CDR2: FNHDT and SITEND (reference sequence). Trimming took 4 bases from V and 0 from J; bases not matched to a gene: 4. The sequenced part of the CDR3 DNA is TGTGCCAGCAGTCGGACTGGGGGGCACAGTCAAAAC. It yields the protein CASSRTGGHSQN. The CDR3, in full, reads CASSRTGGHSQNTLYF.

For this clone: Each gene name is a mouse one. The read falls 4 residues short of the CDR3 end, and the missing part is taken from the germline J gene. This CDR3 is also generated by other DNA sequences in the sample. The chain has TRBV31 and TRBJ2-4; D gene ambiguous. CDR1 is GKSSPN, CDR2 SITVG, per germline. The CDR3 covers 13 residues. Trimming took 0 bases from V and 0 from J, leaving 4 bases between them. The CDR3 protein is CAWSLNSQNTLYF. The covered CDR3 bases are TGTGCCTGGAGTCTAAATAGTCAAAAC.

Turning to this clone: Gene names and germline match the mouse. The sequenced fragment ends 4 residues before the CDR3 boundary, so the rest is inferred from the germline J gene. Different DNA sequences within this sample yield the same CDR3. The V gene is TRBV5, the J gene TRBJ2-7; 10 bases line up with TRBD1. The V gene's germline CDR1 is LGHNA and CDR2 YNLKQL (reference sequence). Losses at the gene ends were 3 bases for V and 3 bases for J; bases not matched to a gene: 2. The length of the CDR3 is 14 residues. The sequenced CDR3 bases are TGTGCCAGCAGCCAGACAGGGGGCCACTAT. Translation: CASSQTGGHY. The full-length CDR3 reads as CASSQTGGHYEQYF.

Notes on this clone: Genes and germline are mouse. The CDR3 goes on 4 residues after the read ends, and that part is filled in from the germline J gene. Other DNA sequences of this sample code for an identical CDR3. The rearrangement joins TRBV13-3 to TRBJ2-5; 9 bases agree with TRBD2. From germline, CDR1 is NNHDY and CDR2 SYVADS. This CDR3 has 13 residues. CDR3 DNA, as far as it was read: TGTGCCAGCAGTGAGACTGGGGGAGAC. It translates to CASSETGGD. The entire CDR3 sequence reads CASSETGGDTQYF. Full variable domain (missing parts from reference TRBV13-3 and TRBJ2-5): EAAVTQSPRSKVAVTGGKVTLSCHQTNNHDYMYWYRQDTGHGLRLIHYSYVADSTEKGDIPDGYKASRPSQENFSLILELASLSQTAVYFCASSETGGDTQYFGPGTRLLVL.

This clone turned up a few times. Gene labels here are mouse ones. The sequence runs out 4 residues before the end of the CDR3; the remainder is reconstructed from the germline J gene. This chain uses TRBV5 with TRBJ2-5; 10 nucleotides align to TRBD2. V lost 4 bases to trimming and J lost 2 bases; unmatched junction nucleotides: 6. CDR1 is LGHNA and CDR2 is YNLKQL in the germline V gene (reference sequence). The CDR3 is made up of 16 amino acids. CDR3 DNA (partial): TGTGCCAGCAGCCTCGGGACTGGGGTGGGCCAAGAC. Amino acids: CASSLGTGVGQD. The complete CDR3 protein is CASSLGTGVGQDTQYF.

Regarding this clone: Germline and genes: mouse. Read coverage stops 4 residues before the CDR3 terminus; the germline J gene supplies the remainder. This chain joins TRBV13-3 and TRBJ2-1; 9 positions agree with TRBD1. The CDR3 is 15 amino acids. The V and J ends lost 5 bases and 3 bases, in that order; junction bases with no gene match: 6. The V gene's germline CDR1 is NNHDY and CDR2 SYVADS. The part of the CDR3 DNA that was read is TGTGCCAGCAGGGCCGGGACAGGGTCCTATGCT. The encoded protein is CASRAGTGSYA. The full CDR3 reads CASRAGTGSYAEQFF.

On this clone: All gene names here are mouse names. Read data end 4 residues before the CDR3 end; the end is taken from the germline J gene. Different DNA sequences within this sample yield the same CDR3. The chain uses TRBV19 and TRBJ2-4, with a possible D match to TRBD2 (6 bases). With 1 base removed from V and 1 base from J, the gap between germline ends came to 7 bases. Looked up from germline, CDR1 is FNHDT and CDR2 is SITEND (reference sequence). This CDR3 is built from 14 residues. Here the CDR3 reads CASSIRLGQNTLYF. The CDR3 bases that were read are TGTGCCAGCAGTATACGACTGGGTCAAAAC.

In this sample, this clone turned up a few times. Given a much more abundant clone one base away, this may be a read error. Here the gene names and germline are mouse. The sequence runs out 4 residues before the end of the CDR3; the remainder is reconstructed from the germline J gene. This CDR3 is also generated by other DNA sequences in the sample. J is TRBJ2-3 and V is TRBV13-1; weak D call: TRBD1 (5 bases). The CDR3 covers 15 residues. Germline CDR1 is NSHNY and CDR2 is SYGAGN. Trimming pared 0 bases from V and 1 base from J, leaving 9 bases between. CDR3 DNA, as far as it was read: TGTGCCAGCAGTGATGCAAGGGGAGGTGCAGAA. Its translation: CASSDARGGAE. The full CDR3 protein reads CASSDARGGAETLYF.

This clone was picked up a small number of times. Gene names follow the mouse nomenclature. The read comes to an end 4 residues before the CDR3 does, leaving the germline J gene to fill in the end. The rearrangement joins TRBV13-3 to TRBJ1-2, with a possible D match to TRBD1 (6 bases). This CDR3 is 14 amino acids long. Trimming left V 1 base short and J 4 bases short, with 11 bases between. CDR1 is NNHDY, CDR2 SYVADS, per germline. Incomplete CDR3 DNA: TGTGCCAGCAGTGATTGGGGGGCCGGCTCC. Amino acid sequence: CASSDWGAGS. The whole CDR3 protein is CASSDWGAGSDYTF.

This clone was seen more than once but under ten times. Each gene name is a mouse one. The CDR3: CASSDPGTVNYAEQFF. The CDR3 DNA, read in part, is TGTGCCAGCAGTGATCCTGGGACAGTTAACTATGCT. This chain joins TRBV13-1 and TRBJ2-1; 7 bases are shared with TRBD1. The read halts 4 residues ahead of the CDR3 end, with the missing end drawn from the germline J gene. The germline gives CDR1 NSHNY, CDR2 SYGAGN. This CDR3 comprises 16 residues. Trimming at V came to 1 base and at J to 0 bases, leaving 4 bases not matched to a gene.

The table lists this clone with a few counts. Germline and genes here are mouse. The read ends 4 residues shy of where the CDR3 ends; the end is completed using the germline J gene. The chain recombines TRBV5 with TRBJ2-2, with unresolved D. The CDR3 has 12 amino acids. V lost 2 bases and J lost 5, with 3 bases in between. The germline CDR1 and CDR2 sequences are LGHNA and YNLKQL (reference sequence). The sequenced part of the CDR3 DNA is TGTGCCAGCAGCCAAAGGACCGGG. It encodes CASSQRTG. The entire CDR3 is CASSQRTGQLYF.

At least ten counts were recorded for this clone. Germline and genes here are mouse. Read data end 4 residues before the CDR3 end; the end is taken from the germline J gene. Other DNA sequences in this specimen translate into the identical CDR3. The chain combines TRBV13-1 with TRBJ2-1; the match to TRBD2 covers 11 bases. The CDR3 is made up of 15 amino acids. V lost 3 bases to trimming and J lost 3 bases; unmatched junction nucleotides: 2. Germline V gene sequence: CDR1 NSHNY, CDR2 SYGAGN. Partial CDR3 DNA: TGTGCCAGCAGTGGGGGACTGGGGGTCTATGCT. Its protein is CASSGGLGVYA. The CDR3 in full is CASSGGLGVYAEQFF.

Concerning this clone: The genes and germline here are from mouse. The read falls 4 residues short of the CDR3 end, and the missing part is taken from the germline J gene. This rearrangement joins TRBV1 to TRBJ2-5; 7 nucleotides agree with TRBD1. The CDR3 contains 14 residues. Germline CDR1 and CDR2: NSQYPW and LRSPGD (reference sequence). The part of the CDR3 DNA that was read is TGCACCTGCAGTGCCACAGGGGAAGGAGAC. This gives the protein CTCSATGEGD. The full-length CDR3 reads as CTCSATGEGDTQYF. Full variable domain (rest looked up from reference TRBV1 and TRBJ2-5): VTLLEQNPRWRLVPRGQAVNLRCILKNSQYPWMSWYQQDLQKQLQWLFTLRSPGDKEVKSLPGADYLATRVTDTELRLQVANMSQGRTLYCTCSATGEGDTQYFGPGTRLLVL.

This clone was picked up a small number of times. Genes here carry mouse names. The read terminates 4 residues before the CDR3 end, so the remaining end is supplied by the germline J gene. The chain uses TRBV13-1 and TRBJ1-2; D remains ambiguous. Germline V gene lookup returns CDR1 NSHNY and CDR2 SYGAGN. The CDR3 extends over 14 amino acids. V lost 4 bases and J lost 0, with 10 bases in between. The CDR3 sequence: CASSSGLSNSDYTF. Incomplete CDR3 DNA: TGTGCCAGCAGTTCCGGACTCTCAAACTCC.

This clone was seen ten or more times. Gene and germline names: mouse. The read finishes 4 residues shy of the CDR3 end, and the germline J gene is used to complete it. The V gene is TRBV13-1, the J gene TRBJ1-2; tentatively, D is TRBD1 (6 bases). Germline V gene sequence: CDR1 NSHNY, CDR2 SYGAGN. Deletions cut 4 bases from V and 3 bases from J, with 10 bases between. The CDR3 extends over 13 amino acids. CDR3 region: CASSLQGDSDYTF. The covered CDR3 bases are TGTGCCAGCAGTCTACAGGGAGACTCC.

The sample holds a few counts of this clone. Gene names and germline refer to mouse. Read data end 4 residues before the CDR3 end; the end is taken from the germline J gene. V usage is TRBV13-1 and J usage is TRBJ2-3; possibly TRBD1 for D (6 bases). Germline V CDR1 and CDR2: NSHNY, SYGAGN. V lost 0 bases and J 2 bases, leaving 7 bases between the germline ends. The CDR3 runs 14 residues. CDR3 bases read: TGTGCCAGCAGTGATGGGACAGATGCAGAA. Protein product: CASSDGTDAE. The complete CDR3 sequence is CASSDGTDAETLYF.

This clone was counted only a few times. Gene and germline names: mouse. CDR3 protein: CASIPGQGRYSDYTF. The part of the CDR3 DNA that was read is TGTGCTAGCATCCCGGGACAGGGACGGTACTCC. The chain has TRBV29 and TRBJ1-2, with TRBD1 identical over 9 bases. Read data end 4 residues before the CDR3 end; the end is taken from the germline J gene. Germline lookup yields CDR1 MSHET and CDR2 SYDVDS. The junction had 9 bases not matched to a gene; V was cut back by 7 bases and J by 3 bases. The CDR3 runs 15 residues.

Details on this clone: These gene names are mouse names. The read comes to an end 4 residues before the CDR3 does, leaving the germline J gene to fill in the end. The gene calls are TRBV13-2 and TRBJ2-3; 7 bases agree with TRBD1. Germline CDR1 and CDR2: NNHNN and SYGAGS (reference sequence). This CDR3 spans 17 amino acids. Losses at the gene ends were 2 bases for V and 0 bases for J; bases not matched to a gene: 9. The CDR3: CASGDPPGTASAETLYF. The CDR3 DNA, read in part, is TGTGCCAGCGGTGACCCCCCCGGGACAGCTAGTGCAGAA.

This clone was counted only a few times. Mouse names are used for the genes. The read terminates 4 residues before the CDR3 end, so the remaining end is supplied by the germline J gene. The sample contains more than one DNA sequence encoding this CDR3. The chain has TRBV19 and TRBJ2-1; 7 nucleotides agree with TRBD1. Trimming removed 5 bases from V and 4 bases from J; junction bases left unmatched: 3. The CDR3 totals 13 residues. In germline, CDR1 is FNHDT, CDR2 SITEND (reference sequence). This CDR3 reads CASSPGQYAEQFF. The part of the CDR3 DNA that was read is TGTGCCAGCAGCCCGGGACAGTATGCT.

There are a few counts of this clone. Germline and genes here are mouse. Coverage ceases 3 residues before the CDR3 finishes, and the germline J gene fills in the end. V and J are TRBV13-3 and TRBJ1-6; 8 bases agree with TRBD1. TRBJ1-6 is an ORF; its function is uncertain. V trimming: 3 bases; J trimming: 2 bases; junction bases outside the gene matches: 1. This CDR3 has 15 residues. The germline gives CDR1 NNHDY, CDR2 SYVADS. Partial CDR3 DNA: TGTGCCAGCAGTGTGACAGGGGCCTATAATTCGCCC. Translating gives CASSVTGAYNSP. From start to end, the CDR3 is CASSVTGAYNSPLYF.

This clone occurred a few times. Gene names are the mouse ones. The read ends 4 residues shy of where the CDR3 ends; the end is completed using the germline J gene. This same CDR3 is encoded by further DNA sequences in the sample. This chain links TRBV31 with TRBJ2-5; 7 bases fit TRBD1. CDR3 length: 13 residues. Per the germline V gene, CDR1 is GKSSPN and CDR2 is SITVG. The chain's CDR3 is CAWSLQGWDTQYF. The CDR3 bases that were read are TGTGCCTGGAGTCTACAGGGGTGGGAC.

Comment on this clone: Here the gene names and germline are mouse. The read comes to an end 4 residues before the CDR3 does, leaving the germline J gene to fill in the end. This chain uses TRBV13-1 with TRBJ2-5; 10 bases are shared with TRBD1. The CDR3 loop spans 15 amino acids. Germline CDR1 NSHNY, CDR2 SYGAGN. The part of the CDR3 DNA that was read is TGTGCCAGCAGTACCGTGACAGGGGGCGCGGAC. The encoded protein is CASSTVTGGAD. The whole CDR3 region reads CASSTVTGGADTQYF.

To note about this clone: Here the gene names and germline are mouse. The CDR3 is cut off 4 residues early in the read; its end comes from the germline J gene. Other DNA sequences in this specimen translate into the identical CDR3. The rearrangement joins TRBV17 to TRBJ2-5, with 8 bases matching TRBD2. Germline V gene sequence: CDR1 MNHDT, CDR2 YYDKIL. The CDR3 contains 14 residues. The CDR3 spells CASSRGGGRDTQYF. The DNA read from the CDR3 is TGTGCTAGCAGTAGAGGGGGGGGCAGGGAC.

Concerning this clone: Genes here carry mouse names. The read terminates 4 residues ahead of where the CDR3 ends, so the germline J gene completes it. The V and J genes are TRBV13-3 and TRBJ2-2; 11 bases map to TRBD2. Germline V gene lookup returns CDR1 NNHDY and CDR2 SYVADS. V gave up 3 bases and J gave up 3 bases; unmatched junction bases: 7. This CDR3 contains 17 residues. CDR3 bases read: TGTGCCAGCAGTGCCGCCGACTGGGGGGGTTACACCGGG. It codes for CASSAADWGGYTG. The full CDR3 reads CASSAADWGGYTGQLYF. Supplemented by reference TRBV13-3 and TRBJ2-2, the full variable domain reads EAAVTQSPRSKVAVTGGKVTLSCHQTNNHDYMYWYRQDTGHGLRLIHYSYVADSTEKGDIPDGYKASRPSQENFSLILELASLSQTAVYFCASSAADWGGYTGQLYFGEGSKLTVL.

With regard to this clone: Mouse germline and gene names are used. The CDR3 end falls 4 residues outside the read, so it is completed with the germline J gene. The chain joins TRBV17 to TRBJ2-1; 7 bases are shared with TRBD1. V gave up 2 bases and J gave up 2 bases; unmatched junction bases: 0. This CDR3 has 14 residues. Per germline, CDR1 MNHDT and CDR2 YYDKIL. The chain's CDR3 is CASSRTGDYAEQFF. The CDR3 DNA, read in part, is TGTGCTAGCAGTAGAACAGGGGACTATGCT.